Listed here are 10 T cell receptor beta chains from one sample, sequenced in a study of blood T cell repertoires in COVID-19. Using immunoSEQ multiplex PCR, the repertoire was profiled, and TCRdb retains in-frame clones only, with some absent. The data hold 190,000 or so clones, with around 90% observed a single time. The specimen was PBMCs or T cells enriched from blood (not recorded which). The source is a young woman who had recovered from COVID-19.

The rearrangement links TRBV5-1 to TRBJ2-7; maybe TRBD1 (5 bases). CDR3 length: 15 residues. V gave up 1 base and J gave up 11 bases, with 22 bases separating them. Germline-derived CDR1 and CDR2 are SGHRS and YFSETQ. The CDR3 loop reads CASSLMTPDKDTKYF. The CDR3 DNA reads TGCGCCAGCAGCTTGATGACCCCGGATAAGGACACCAAGTACTTC.

The V and J genes are TRBV27 and TRBJ1-6, with D perhaps matching TRBD1 (5 bases). CDR1 is MNHEY, CDR2 SMNVEV, per germline (reference sequence). The CDR3 covers 16 residues. The V end lost 4 bases, the J end lost 0 bases, and 10 bases lay between the germline ends. This chain's CDR3 is CASSSPRGSYNSPLHF. The CDR3 region has the DNA TGTGCCAGCAGTTCACCTAGGGGCTCCTATAATTCACCCCTCCACTTT.

The rearrangement links TRBV10-3 to TRBJ1-1; 10 nucleotides line up with TRBD1. The germline V gene has CDR1 ENHRY and CDR2 SYGVKD. This CDR3 spans 15 amino acids. V shed 4 bases, J shed 4 bases, and the junction held 6 bases outside the gene matches. CDR3 region: CAISAGQGVGTEAFF. CDR3 DNA sequence: TGTGCCATCAGTGCCGGACAGGGGGTGGGCACTGAAGCTTTCTTT.

This clone showed up just once. This chain joins TRBV7-3 and TRBJ2-3, with TRBD2 matching 8 bases. The CDR3 length is 16 residues. The ends lost 0 bases at V and 2 bases at J; junction bases unmatched: 4. Germline V lookup: CDR1 SGHTA, CDR2 FQGTGA. CDR3 amino acids: CASSLTGGGPTDTQYF. The CDR3 DNA follows: TGTGCCAGCAGCTTAACTGGCGGGGGGCCCACAGATACGCAGTATTTT.

The chain is built from TRBV7-2 and TRBJ2-7, with D possibly being TRBD2 (6 bases). V was clipped by 5 bases and J by 2 bases, with 19 bases between them. Germline-derived CDR1 and CDR2 are SGHTA and FQGNSA. This CDR3 region has 16 residues. CDR3 region: CASSRHQEGWTYEQYF. CDR3 nucleotides: TGTGCCAGCAGCCGTCACCAGGAGGGGTGGACCTACGAGCAGTACTTC.

CDR3 loop: CASSISGGVLRTDTQYF. CDR3 coding DNA: TGTGCCAGCAGTATAAGCGGGGGGGTATTAAGGACAGATACGCAGTATTTT. The chain uses TRBV28 and TRBJ2-3, with TRBD2 matching over 10 bases. V trimming: 5 bases; J trimming: 3 bases; junction bases outside the gene matches: 11. There are 17 residues in the CDR3. Germline V gene data show CDR1 as MDHEN and CDR2 as SYDVKM.

The chain recombines TRBV3-1 (or the pseudogene TRBV3-2) with TRBJ2-5; 9 bases line up with TRBD2. Germline CDR1 reads LGHDT; CDR2 reads YNNKEL (reference sequence). The CDR3 has 17 residues. V shed 1 base, J shed 5 bases, and the junction held 11 bases outside the gene matches. The CDR3 DNA sequence: TGTGCCAGCAGCCAAGGTGGTGTGCGGGGGGGCCTTGAGACCCAGTACTTC. Translating it yields CASSQGGVRGGLETQYF.

The V gene is TRBV30, the J gene TRBJ2-4, with TRBD2 matching 8 bases. The CDR3 extends over 20 amino acids. Losses at the gene ends were 2 bases for V and 0 bases for J; bases not matched to a gene: 18. Germline V gene lookup returns CDR1 GTSNPN and CDR2 SVGIG (reference sequence). CDR3 residues: CAWSLPLSGVDGEAKNIQYF. CDR3 in DNA: TGTGCCTGGAGTCTCCCGCTTAGCGGGGTCGACGGGGAAGCCAAAAACATTCAGTACTTC.

The chain combines TRBV5-6 with TRBJ1-5, with 8 positions matching TRBD1. With 0 bases clipped from V and 4 bases from J, the junction kept 6 bases outside the gene matches. The CDR3 length is 16 residues. The germline CDR1 and CDR2 sequences are SGHDT and YYEEEE. The CDR3 DNA reads TGTGCCAGCAGCTTGGGGACAGGGCCAAATAATCAGCCCCAGCATTTT. This gives the protein CASSLGTGPNNQPQHF.

The chain has TRBV4-1 and TRBJ2-3, with D uncertain. V dropped 3 bases and J dropped 1 base, with 17 bases sitting between them. This CDR3 spans 17 amino acids. Germline CDR1 reads MGHRA; CDR2 reads YSYEKL. CDR3 coding DNA: TGCGCCAGCAGCCACCCGTCCGTCGGGTTGGGCACAGATACGCAGTATTTT. Its translation is CASSHPSVGLGTDTQYF.